This TCR beta chain was documented in a study of cytomegalovirus exposure and HLA in healthy donors. Study results and caveats: A few chains tied to CMV proved CMV antigen-specific in vitro. Researchers catalogued 164 TCR beta chains as cytomegalovirus-associated. Upon later analysis, TCR association rates were observed to vary by HLA locus, being highest for DRB1 and lowest for HLA-C.

Only a few counts were recorded for this clone. What it binds is unknown. Healthy people donating bone marrow made up the donors. V was shortened by 2 bases and J by 6 bases, with 11 bases between the two germline ends. The CDR3 covers 14 residues. Germline V gene data show CDR1 as MNHEY and CDR2 as SVGAGI. Primers for the PCR totalled 60 Vbeta and 13 Jbeta. Clones were read by immunoSEQ multiplex PCR, and TCRdb kept only the in-frame ones, dropping some. The repertoire holds roughly 150,000 clones, with around 80% as singletons. This clonotype was sampled from a female donor in good health and CMV-seronegative. The chain has TRBV6-5 and TRBJ1-5; perhaps TRBD1 as D (5 bases). The sample consisted of PBMCs. The CDR3 bases are TGTGCCAGCAGTTACGGAGCAGGGTTTCAGCCCCAGCATTTT. Protein: CASSYGAGFQPQHF.